Presented here are 6 T cell receptor beta chains from one specimen sequenced in a study of T-cell reconstitution after alpha-beta-depleted transplantation in children (dated by TCRdb to between 2015 and 2016). The library relied on PCR. TCRdb shows the sequencer as Illumina HiSeq 2500. TCR libraries were prepared with molecular barcoding, using unique molecular identifiers to normalize TCRbeta repertoire quantification. TCRdb took the public reads, trimmed them with fastp at Q25, ran MiXCR for clone calling and kept in-frame beta chains. Each entry is one CDR3 protein sequence, shown with its most common DNA and genes. The sample data list 27,000 or so distinct CDR3 sequences, and roughly a sixth of these were observed just once. 35% of the sample is taken by the ten largest. The sample's time point label is to be understood as: day 60 (about 2 months) after transplantation. What the treatment or condition label conveys for this sample: allogeneic hematopoietic cell transplantation with graft depleted of TCRalphabeta T cells and CD19 B cells.

The material sequenced was PBMCs, mostly from graft donor cells, taken 60 days after TCRalphabeta/CD19-depleted stem cell transplant. The receptors originated from a male patient between 2 and 15 years old who had a stem cell transplant for acute lymphoblastic leukemia, so the T cells may come from the graft donor.

The sample holds many counts of this clonotype. V and J are TRBV5-4 and TRBJ2-3, with TRBD2 matching over 9 bases. Germline trimming cut 2 bases from V and 3 bases from J; bases unmatched to any gene: 7. The germline V gene encodes CDR1 SGHNT and CDR2 YYREEE (reference sequence). CDR3 length: 16 residues. CDR3 region: CASSFFTLAGTDTQYF. The CDR3 nucleotides are TGTGCCAGCAGCTTTTTTACTCTAGCGGGGACAGATACGCAGTATTTT.

The chain couples TRBV6-2 or TRBV6-3 to TRBJ2-7; 12 bases are shared with TRBD2. The CDR3 runs 16 residues. The germline CDR1 and CDR2 sequences are MNHEY and SVGEGT. The trim removed 7 bases at V and 2 bases at J, leaving 9 bases unmatched. The CDR3 region is CASINSLAGGTYEQYF. The CDR3 DNA reads as TGTGCCAGCATCAACTCCCTAGCGGGGGGGACCTACGAGCAGTACTTC.

V usage is TRBV7-9 and J usage is TRBJ2-2; D call uncertain. V lost 1 base to trimming and J lost 0 bases, with 9 bases between them. Germline values: CDR1 SEHNR, CDR2 FQNEAQ (reference sequence). The CDR3 has 16 amino acids. The CDR3: CASSLEARTNTGELFF. The CDR3 DNA sequence: TGTGCCAGCAGCTTAGAGGCGAGGACGAACACCGGGGAGCTGTTTTTT.

This clonotype showed up just a few times. The chain employs TRBV6-2 or TRBV6-3 and TRBJ2-5, with D possibly TRBD2 on 6 matching bases. CDR1 and CDR2 from the germline V gene are MNHEY and SVGEGT. CDR3 length: 15 amino acids. The germline V and J ends were trimmed by 5 bases and 2 bases, with 15 bases remaining between them. The CDR3 loop is CASSPHTGGQETQYF. DNA of the CDR3: TGTGCCAGCAGTCCTCACACCGGGGGACAAGAGACCCAGTACTTC.

In this sample, this clonotype turned up a few times. The chain uses TRBV20-1 and TRBJ2-7; D unresolved. Trimming shortened V by 3 bases and J by 4 bases, and 7 bases separated the two germline ends. The germline V gene encodes CDR1 DFQATT and CDR2 SNEGSKA (reference sequence). This CDR3 spans 11 amino acids. For the CDR3, the DNA is TGCAGTGCTAGTGACGGATACGAGCAGTACTTC. It is translated as CSASDGYEQYF.

This clonotype was detected only a few times. This chain connects TRBV27 to TRBJ2-2; possible D gene TRBD2, 5 bases. The germline CDR1 and CDR2 sequences are MNHEY and SMNVEV (reference sequence). This CDR3 is built from 16 residues. Trimming pared 6 bases from V and 0 bases from J, leaving 14 bases between. The CDR3 spells CASSRIGKANTGELFF. In DNA, the CDR3 is TGTGCCAGCAGCCGGATCGGGAAGGCGAACACCGGGGAGCTGTTTTTT.